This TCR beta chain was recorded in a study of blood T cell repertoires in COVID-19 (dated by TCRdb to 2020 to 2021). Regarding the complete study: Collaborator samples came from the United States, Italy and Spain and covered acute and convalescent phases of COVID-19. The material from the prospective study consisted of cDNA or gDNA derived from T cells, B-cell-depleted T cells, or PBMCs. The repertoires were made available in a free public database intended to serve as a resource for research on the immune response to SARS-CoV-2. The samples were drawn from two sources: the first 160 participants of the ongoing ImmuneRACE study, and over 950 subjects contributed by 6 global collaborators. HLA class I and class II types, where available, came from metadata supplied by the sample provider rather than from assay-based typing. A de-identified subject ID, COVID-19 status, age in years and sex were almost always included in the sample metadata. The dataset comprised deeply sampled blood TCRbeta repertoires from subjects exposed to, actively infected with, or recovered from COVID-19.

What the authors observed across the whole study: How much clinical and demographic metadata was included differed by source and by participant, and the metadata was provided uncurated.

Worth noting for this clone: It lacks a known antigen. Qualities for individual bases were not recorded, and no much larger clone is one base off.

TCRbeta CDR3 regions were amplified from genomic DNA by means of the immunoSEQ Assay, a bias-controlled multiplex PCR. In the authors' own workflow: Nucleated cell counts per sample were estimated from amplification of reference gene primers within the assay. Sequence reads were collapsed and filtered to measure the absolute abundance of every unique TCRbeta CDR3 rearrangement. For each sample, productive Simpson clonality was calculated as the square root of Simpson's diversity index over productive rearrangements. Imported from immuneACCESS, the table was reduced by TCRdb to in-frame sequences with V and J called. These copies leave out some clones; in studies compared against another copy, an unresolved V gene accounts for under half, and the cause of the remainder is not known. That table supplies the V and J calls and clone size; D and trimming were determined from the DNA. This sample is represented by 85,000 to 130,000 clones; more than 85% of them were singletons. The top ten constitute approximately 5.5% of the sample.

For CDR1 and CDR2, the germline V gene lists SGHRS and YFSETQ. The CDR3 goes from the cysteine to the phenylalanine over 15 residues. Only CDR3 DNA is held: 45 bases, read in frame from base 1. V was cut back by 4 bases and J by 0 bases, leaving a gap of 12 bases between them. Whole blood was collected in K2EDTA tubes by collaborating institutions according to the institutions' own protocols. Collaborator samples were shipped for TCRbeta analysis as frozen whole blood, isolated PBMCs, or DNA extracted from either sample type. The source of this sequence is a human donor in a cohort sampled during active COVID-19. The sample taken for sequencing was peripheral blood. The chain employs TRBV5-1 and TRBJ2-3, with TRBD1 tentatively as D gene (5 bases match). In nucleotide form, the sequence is TGCGCCAGCAGCGCGCGACAGACTAGCACAGATACGCAGTATTTT. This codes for CASSARQTSTDTQYF.